Listed below are T cell receptor beta chains from one sample, sequenced in a study of CD8 T cells in ankylosing spondylitis. TCRdb itself ran the 5' RACE reads through MiXCR, one entry per CDR3 protein. The sample has a few hundred thousand distinct CDR3 sequences; approximately 20% are singletons. The source material was blood, either unsorted or a sorted T cell fraction (not recorded which). These TCRs come from a male donor with ankylosing spondylitis or in good health (not recorded which). Each CDR3 is given with its conserved first and last residue. The D gene is left open where the match is weak. Clone sizes are given selectively: once, few, many, or a class where the clone is expanded.

TRBV4-2	few	17	TRBJ2-1	TRBD2	TGTGCCAGCAGCCATCCTAGCCCTAGCGGGGGGGCCAATGAGCAGTTCTTC	CASSHPSPSGGANEQFF
TRBV12-3/TRBV12-4	.	14	TRBJ2-5	.	TGTGCCAGCAGTCCCCGGACTCGGGTAGAGACCCAGTACTTC	CASSPRTRVETQYF
TRBV12-3/TRBV12-4	few	15	TRBJ2-3	.	TGTGCCAGCAGCTCTGTTGGGGGGGGGCTGGGTACGCAGTATTTT	CASSSVGGGLGTQYF
TRBV27	few	16	TRBJ2-7	.	TGTGCCAGCAGTTTAGAGTGGGGGTACCTTCGTTACGAGCAGTACTTC	CASSLEWGYLRYEQYF
TRBV5-1	.	15	TRBJ2-1	.	TGCGCCAGCAGCTTGGGGTTGGGGGTTTACAATGAGCAGTTCTTC	CASSLGLGVYNEQFF
TRBV29-1	.	13	TRBJ2-3	TRBD1	TGCAGCGTGACAGGGGCCGGCACAGATACGCAGTATTTT	CSVTGAGTDTQYF
TRBV7-8	.	14	TRBJ2-7	.	TGTGCCAGCAGCCCTGTGACGGGTACCTACGAGCAGTACTTC	CASSPVTGTYEQYF
TRBV12-3/TRBV12-4	few	14	TRBJ2-1	.	TGTGCCAGCATCCCGTGGGGGGGCCACAATGAGCAGTTCTTC	CASIPWGGHNEQFF
TRBV12-3/TRBV12-4	.	13	TRBJ2-7	.	TGTGCCAGCAGGGGGGACACCGCCTACGAGCAGTACTTC	CASRGDTAYEQYF
TRBV4-1	.	17	TRBJ2-5	TRBD2	TGCGCCAGCAGCCAAGCGAGACTAGCGAAAAACCAAGAGACCCAGTACTTC	CASSQARLAKNQETQYF
TRBV12-3/TRBV12-4	few	13	TRBJ1-1	.	TGTGCCAGCAGTGCAGGGTTGCGCACTGAAGCTTTCTTT	CASSAGLRTEAFF
TRBV21-1	.	14	TRBJ1-2	.	TGTGCCAGCAGCAACCCAACAGGGGGAGACGGCTACACCTTC	CASSNPTGGDGYTF
TRBV29-1	few	11	TRBJ1-2	.	TGCAGCGCGGAAAGGGACTATGGCTACACCTTC	CSAERDYGYTF
TRBV24-1	.	13	TRBJ1-5	.	TGTGCCACCAGTGTACGGGGTTTAGGGCCCCAGCATTTT	CATSVRGLGPQHF
TRBV2	few	15	TRBJ1-5	TRBD1	TGTGCCAGCTCCAGGGACAGAAGGAGCAATCAGCCCCAGCATTTT	CASSRDRRSNQPQHF